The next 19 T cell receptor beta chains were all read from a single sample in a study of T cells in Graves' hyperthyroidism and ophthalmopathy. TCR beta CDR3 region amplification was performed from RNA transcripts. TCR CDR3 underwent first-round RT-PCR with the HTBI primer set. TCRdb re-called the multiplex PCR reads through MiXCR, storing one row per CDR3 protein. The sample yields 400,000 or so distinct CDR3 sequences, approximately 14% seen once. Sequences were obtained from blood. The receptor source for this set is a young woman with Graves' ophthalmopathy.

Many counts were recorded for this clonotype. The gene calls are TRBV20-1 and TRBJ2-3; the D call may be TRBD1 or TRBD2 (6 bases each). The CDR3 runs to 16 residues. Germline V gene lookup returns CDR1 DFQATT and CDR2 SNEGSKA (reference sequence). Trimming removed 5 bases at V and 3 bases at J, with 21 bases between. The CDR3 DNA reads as TGCAGTGCTGTCAACCCTCAGGAGGGGGGTACAGATACGCAGTATTTT. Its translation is CSAVNPQEGGTDTQYF.

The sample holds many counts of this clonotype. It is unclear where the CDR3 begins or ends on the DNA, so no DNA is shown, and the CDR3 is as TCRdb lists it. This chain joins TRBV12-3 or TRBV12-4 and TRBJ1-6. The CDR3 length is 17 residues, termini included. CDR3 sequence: CASILGGNGGINSPLHF.

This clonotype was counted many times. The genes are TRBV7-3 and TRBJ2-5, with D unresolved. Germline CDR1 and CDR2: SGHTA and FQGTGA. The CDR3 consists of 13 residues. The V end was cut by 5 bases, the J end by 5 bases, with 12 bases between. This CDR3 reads CASSPYAAETQYF. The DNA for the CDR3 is TGTGCCAGCAGCCCTTACGCGGCGGAGACCCAGTACTTC.

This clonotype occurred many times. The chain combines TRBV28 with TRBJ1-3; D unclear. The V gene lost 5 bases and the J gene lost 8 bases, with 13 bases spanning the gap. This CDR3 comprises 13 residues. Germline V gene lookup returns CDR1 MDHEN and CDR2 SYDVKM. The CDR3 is CASSPPFSDTIYF. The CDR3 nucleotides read TGTGCCAGCAGTCCCCCTTTTTCGGACACCATATATTTT.

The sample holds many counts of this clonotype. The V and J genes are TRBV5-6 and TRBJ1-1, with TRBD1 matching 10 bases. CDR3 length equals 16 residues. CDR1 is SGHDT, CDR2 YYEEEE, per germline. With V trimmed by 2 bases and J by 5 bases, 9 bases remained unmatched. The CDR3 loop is CASSFDRGRRWTEAFF. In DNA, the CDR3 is TGTGCCAGCAGCTTCGACAGGGGGCGAAGATGGACTGAAGCTTTCTTT.

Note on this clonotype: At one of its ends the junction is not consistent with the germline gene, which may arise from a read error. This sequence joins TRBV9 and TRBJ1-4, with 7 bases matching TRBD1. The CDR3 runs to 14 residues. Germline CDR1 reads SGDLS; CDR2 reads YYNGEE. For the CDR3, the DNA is TGTGCCAGCAGCGTGGGACAGCCTAATGAAAAACTGTCTTTT. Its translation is CASSVGQPNEKLSF. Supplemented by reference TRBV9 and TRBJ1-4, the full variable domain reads DSGVTQTPKHLITATGQRVTLRCSPRSGDLSVYWYQQSLDQGLQFLIQYYNGEERAKGNILERFSAQQFPDLHSELNLSSLELGDSALYFCASSVGQPNEKLSFGSGTQLSVL.

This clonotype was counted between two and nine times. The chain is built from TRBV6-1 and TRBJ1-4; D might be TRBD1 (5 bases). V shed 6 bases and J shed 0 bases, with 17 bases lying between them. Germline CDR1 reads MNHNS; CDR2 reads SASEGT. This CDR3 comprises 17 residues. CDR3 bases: TGTGCCAGCAGCCCAATCTCGGGGGGATCAACTAATGAAAAACTGTTTTTT. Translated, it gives CASSPISGGSTNEKLFF.

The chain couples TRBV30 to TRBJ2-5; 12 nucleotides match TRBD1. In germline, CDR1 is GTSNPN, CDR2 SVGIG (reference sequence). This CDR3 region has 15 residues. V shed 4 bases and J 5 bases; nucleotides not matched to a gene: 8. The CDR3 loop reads CAWTTGTGGRETQYF. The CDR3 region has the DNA TGTGCCTGGACTACCGGGACAGGGGGCCGGGAGACCCAGTACTTC. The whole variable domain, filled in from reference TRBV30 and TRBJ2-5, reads SQTIHQWPATLVQPVGSPLSLECTVEGTSNPNLYWYRQAAGRGLQLLFYSVGIGQISSEVPQNLSASRPQDRQFILSSKKLLLSDSGFYLCAWTTGTGGRETQYFGPGTRLLVL.

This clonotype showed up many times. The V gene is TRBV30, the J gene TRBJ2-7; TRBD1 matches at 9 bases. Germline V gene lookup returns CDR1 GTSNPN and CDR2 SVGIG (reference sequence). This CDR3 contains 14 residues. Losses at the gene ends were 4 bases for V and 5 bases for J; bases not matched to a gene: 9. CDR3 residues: CAWTPGQGLNEQYF. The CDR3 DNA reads TGTGCCTGGACCCCGGGACAGGGTTTAAACGAGCAGTACTTC.

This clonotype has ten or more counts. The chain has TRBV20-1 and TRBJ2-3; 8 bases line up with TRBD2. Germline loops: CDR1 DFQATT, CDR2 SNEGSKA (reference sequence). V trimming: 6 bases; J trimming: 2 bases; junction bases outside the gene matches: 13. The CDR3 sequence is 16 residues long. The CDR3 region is CSASRGARLITDTQYF. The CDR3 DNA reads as TGCAGTGCGTCGCGGGGGGCCCGACTAATCACAGATACGCAGTATTTT.

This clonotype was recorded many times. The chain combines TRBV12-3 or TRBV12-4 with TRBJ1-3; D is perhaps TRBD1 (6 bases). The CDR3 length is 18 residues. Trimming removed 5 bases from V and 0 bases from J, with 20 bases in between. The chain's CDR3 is CASSPYWAQGNSGNTIYF. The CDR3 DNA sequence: TGTGCCAGCAGTCCCTACTGGGCGCAGGGGAACTCTGGAAACACCATATATTTT.

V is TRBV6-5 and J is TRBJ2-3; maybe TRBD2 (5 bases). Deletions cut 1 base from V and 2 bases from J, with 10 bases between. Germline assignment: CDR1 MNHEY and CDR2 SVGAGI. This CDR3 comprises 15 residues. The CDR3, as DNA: TGTGCCAGCAGTTACTTCGGGGAAGCCACAGATACGCAGTATTTT. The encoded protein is CASSYFGEATDTQYF.

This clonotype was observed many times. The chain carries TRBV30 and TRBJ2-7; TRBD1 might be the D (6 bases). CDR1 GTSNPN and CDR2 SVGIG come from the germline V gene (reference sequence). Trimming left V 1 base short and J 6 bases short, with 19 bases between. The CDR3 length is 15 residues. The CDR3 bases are TGTGCCTGGAGTGACAACAGGGTAGGGCTGATCGAGCAGTACTTC. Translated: CAWSDNRVGLIEQYF.

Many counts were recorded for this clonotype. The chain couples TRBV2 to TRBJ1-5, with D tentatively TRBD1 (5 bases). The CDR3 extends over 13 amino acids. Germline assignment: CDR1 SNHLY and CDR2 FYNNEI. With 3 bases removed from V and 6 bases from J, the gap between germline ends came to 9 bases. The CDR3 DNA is TGTGCCAGCAGTGATACAGACAGTCAGCCCCAGCATTTT. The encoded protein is CASSDTDSQPQHF.

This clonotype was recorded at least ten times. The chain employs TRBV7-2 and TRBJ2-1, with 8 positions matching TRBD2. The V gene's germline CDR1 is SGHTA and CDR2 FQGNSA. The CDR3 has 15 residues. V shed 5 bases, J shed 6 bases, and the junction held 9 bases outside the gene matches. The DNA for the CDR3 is TGTGCCAGCAGCGTCCGGGAGGGGGGCCGCAATGAGCAGTTCTTC. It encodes CASSVREGGRNEQFF.

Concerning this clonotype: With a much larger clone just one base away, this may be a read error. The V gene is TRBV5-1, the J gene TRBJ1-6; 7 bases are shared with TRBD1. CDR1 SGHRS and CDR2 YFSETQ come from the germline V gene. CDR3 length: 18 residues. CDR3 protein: CAGSFEFDRESYNSPLHF. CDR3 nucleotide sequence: TGCGCCGGCAGCTTTGAATTCGACAGGGAGTCCTATAATTCACCCCTCCACTTT.

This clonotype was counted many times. The CDR3 sequence is CASRPGGIASYNEQFF. The CDR3 nucleotides read TGTGCCAGCAGGCCGGGGGGTATAGCATCCTACAATGAGCAGTTCTTC. The chain combines TRBV7-8 with TRBJ2-1, with 7 bases that match TRBD2. Germline CDR1 reads SGHVS; CDR2 reads FQNEAQ. Trimming removed 6 bases from V and 1 base from J; junction bases left unmatched: 9. This CDR3 has 16 amino acids.

CDR3 residues: CASSWGTPRHGYGYTF. DNA of the CDR3: TGTGCCAGCAGTTGGGGGACACCAAGGCATGGCTATGGCTACACCTTC. The chain recombines TRBV12-3 or TRBV12-4 with TRBJ1-2; possibly TRBD1 for D (6 bases). The CDR3 has 16 amino acids. Trimming removed 4 bases from V and 4 bases from J, with 19 bases in between.

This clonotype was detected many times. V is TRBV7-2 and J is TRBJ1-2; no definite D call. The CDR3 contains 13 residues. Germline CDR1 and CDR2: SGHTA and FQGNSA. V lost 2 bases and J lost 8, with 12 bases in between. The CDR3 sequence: CASSLKVASGYTF. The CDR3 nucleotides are TGTGCCAGCAGCTTAAAGGTAGCGTCCGGCTACACCTTC.